A selection of T cell receptor beta chains follows, all from one sample in a study of blood T cell repertoires in COVID-19. The data were produced by immunoSEQ multiplex PCR, yet TCRdb's version contains in-frame clones alone and is incomplete. The table records about 250,000 clones, about 86% of them present only once. The sequenced sample was peripheral blood. These receptors came from an elderly man with acute or convalescent COVID-19. CDR3s include the opening cysteine and the closing phenylalanine or tryptophan. The D gene is left open where the match is weak. Clone size is shown for a subset of rows, as once, few, many or a class of expanded clone.

>NA|TRBJ2-7|NA|TRBV4-3
TGCGCCAGCAGCCAAGATTTAGTCCCGGCGGTAAACGAGCAGTACTTC
CASSQDLVPAVNEQYF
>NA|TRBJ2-7|TRBD2|TRBV19
TGTGCCAGTAGTAGCGGGAGGGTAAGTGAAGAGCAGTACTTC
CASSSGRVSEEQYF
>NA|TRBJ1-4|TRBD1|TRBV24-1
TGTGCCACCAGGGGACAGCAGGCTGAAAAACTGTTTTTT
CATRGQQAEKLFF
>few|TRBJ1-2|TRBD1|TRBV6-6
TGTGCCAGCAGTTTACAGGGGGCTAACTATGGCTACACCTTC
CASSLQGANYGYTF
>NA|TRBJ2-2|NA|TRBV7-3
TGTGCCAGCAGCCCCCCGCAGGTTTCAAACACCGGGGAGCTGTTTTTT
CASSPPQVSNTGELFF
>NA|TRBJ1-1|TRBD1|TRBV5-1
TGCGCCAGCAGCTGGGGGACAGATTCCGGGGAAGCTTTCTTT
CASSWGTDSGEAFF
>NA|TRBJ2-2|NA|TRBV18
TGTGCCAGCTCACCTTCTGTGGGCAGCCCCGGGGAGCTGTTTTTT
CASSPSVGSPGELFF
>NA|TRBJ2-7|TRBD1|TRBV6-5
TGTGCCAGCAGCCGGACAGGGTTCGCCTACGAGCAGTACTTC
CASSRTGFAYEQYF
>NA|TRBJ2-7|TRBD1|TRBV11-1
TGTGCCAGCAGCTTAGCCCTTCCGGGACAGGGGATTTACGAGCAGTACTTC
CASSLALPGQGIYEQYF
>NA|TRBJ2-7|NA|TRBV20-1
TGCAGTGCTAGTATCGACTATGGCCGCTACGAGCAGTACTTC
CSASIDYGRYEQYF
>NA|TRBJ1-5|NA|TRBV9
TGTGCCAGCAGCGCGGGGGGTGGCAATCAGCCCCAGCATTTT
CASSAGGGNQPQHF
>NA|TRBJ1-1|TRBD1|TRBV9
TGTGCCAGCAGCCCTCGAGACAGGGGGTCTGAAGCTTTCTTT
CASSPRDRGSEAFF
>NA|TRBJ2-7|TRBD1|TRBV12-3/TRBV12-4
TGTGCCAGCAGTACCTGGACAGGGGTCGAGCAGTACTTC
CASSTWTGVEQYF
>NA|TRBJ2-5|TRBD2|TRBV4-3
TGCGCCAGCAGTCCCTCTAGCGGGGGGCAAGAGACCCAGTACTTC
CASSPSSGGQETQYF
>NA|TRBJ1-1|NA|TRBV18
TGTGCCAGCTCAATAGGTAGCCAGCTGAACACTGAAGCTTTCTTT
CASSIGSQLNTEAFF
>NA|TRBJ1-6|NA|TRBV5-1
TGCGCCAGCAGCCGTACACAGGGCGTAGATAATTCACCCCTCCACTTT
CASSRTQGVDNSPLHF
>NA|TRBJ2-3|TRBD2|TRBV20-1
TGCAGTGCTAGTCCGACTAGCCCCAGCACAGATACGCAGTATTTT
CSASPTSPSTDTQYF
>NA|TRBJ2-7|NA|TRBV3-1/TRBV3-2
TGTGCCAGCAGCCACTGGCAGTCCTACGAGCAGTACTTC
CASSHWQSYEQYF
>NA|TRBJ1-1|NA|TRBV24-1
TGTGCCACTTTAATTATGAACACTGAAGCTTTCTTT
CATLIMNTEAFF
>few|TRBJ1-2|NA|TRBV29-1
TGCAGCGTGATGACTCTCCTGGGCTATGGCTACACCTTC
CSVMTLLGYGYTF
>NA|TRBJ1-5|TRBD1|TRBV28
TGTGCCAGCAGCTCGGGACAGGGAGGGTTCAATCAGCCCCAGCATTTT
CASSSGQGGFNQPQHF
>NA|TRBJ1-2|TRBD1|TRBV19
TGTGCCAGTAGTCTATCGGGACAGTTTGGCTACACCTTC
CASSLSGQFGYTF
>NA|TRBJ2-5|TRBD2|TRBV9
TGTGCCAGCAGCGGTGCGACGGTAGCGGGAGGCAGGGAAGAGACCCAGTACTTC
CASSGATVAGGREETQYF
>NA|TRBJ2-3|TRBD1|TRBV12-3/TRBV12-4
TGTGCCAGCAGCCCAGGGACAGAAACGCAGTATTTT
CASSPGTETQYF
>NA|TRBJ2-2|TRBD2|TRBV5-4
TGTGCCAGCGGACTAGCTAGGAACACCGGGGAGCTGTTTTTT
CASGLARNTGELFF
>once|TRBJ1-1|TRBD1|TRBV19
TGTGCCAGTAGTATAGTAAGGGGGCAGGGTGAAGCTTTCTTT
CASSIVRGQGEAFF
>NA|TRBJ1-4|NA|TRBV4-2
TGTGCCAGCAGCCATCAGGGTCCGATTCCTGAAAAACTGTTTTTT
CASSHQGPIPEKLFF
>medium-sized|TRBJ1-1|TRBD1|TRBV28
TGTGCCAGCAGAGGACAGGGGGGGATGGACACTGAAGCTTTCTTT
CASRGQGGMDTEAFF
>NA|TRBJ1-3|NA|TRBV4-2
TGTGCCAGCAGCCGTATAACTCCGGACAGCGGAAACACCATATATTTT
CASSRITPDSGNTIYF
>NA|TRBJ1-1|NA|TRBV28
TGTGCCAGCAGGCGGACTGCGAACACTGAAGCTTTCTTT
CASRRTANTEAFF
>once|TRBJ2-7|TRBD2|TRBV7-6
TGTGCCAGCAGCTTATCAGCCGGGAGGGTCTACGAGCAGTACTTC
CASSLSAGRVYEQYF
>few|TRBJ2-2|TRBD2|TRBV7-9
TGTGCCAGCAGCCCTAGCGGGGGGGTTCTCACCGGGGAGCTGTTTTTT
CASSPSGGVLTGELFF
>once|TRBJ2-5|TRBD1|TRBV7-9
TGTGCCAGCAGCTCCGGGACAGGTTCAGAGACCCAGTACTTC
CASSSGTGSETQYF
>few|TRBJ1-5|NA|TRBV4-3
TGCGCCAGCAGCCAAGGCAGGGCCAATCAGCCCCAGCATTTT
CASSQGRANQPQHF
>NA|TRBJ2-2|TRBD1|TRBV7-2
TGTGCCAGCAGCTTTCCGGGACAGGGAGCCTCCGGGGAGCTGTTTTTT
CASSFPGQGASGELFF
>NA|TRBJ2-1|TRBD1|TRBV6-5
TGTGCCAGCAGTTACTCCGACAGGGGGATTGAGCAGTTCTTC
CASSYSDRGIEQFF
>NA|TRBJ1-3|NA|TRBV18
TGTGCCAGCTCACCCCCAGGAAACACCATATATTTT
CASSPPGNTIYF
>once|TRBJ2-3|NA|TRBV6-2/TRBV6-3
TGTGCCAGCAGTTATTTGGCCGCCGGGAATACGCAGTATTTT
CASSYLAAGNTQYF
>NA|TRBJ1-1|TRBD1|TRBV27
TGTGCCAGCAGTCAACGGACAGGGGGGACTGAAGCTTTCTTT
CASSQRTGGTEAFF
>NA|TRBJ2-7|TRBD1|TRBV28
TGTGCCAGCAGTTTAGTCAGGGGGCTAAGGGAGCAGTACTTC
CASSLVRGLREQYF
>NA|TRBJ2-7|TRBD2|TRBV7-2
TGTGCCAGCAGCCGGGGGGGTGGCGGGACGGGTTTAGGCGAGCAGTACTTC
CASSRGGGGTGLGEQYF
>NA|TRBJ1-6|TRBD1|TRBV18
TGTGCCAGCTCACCGGGACAGGGCGGGAGGCCCCTCCACTTT
CASSPGQGGRPLHF
>once|TRBJ2-5|TRBD1|TRBV7-7
TGTGCTAGCAGCTTAGGGGGGGGGACAGGGCAAGAGACCCAGTACTTC
CASSLGGGTGQETQYF
>NA|TRBJ2-3|TRBD2|TRBV4-1
TGCGCCAGCAGCCTAAGCCCGCGGGGGGGGATGGATACGCAGTATTTT
CASSLSPRGGMDTQYF
>NA|TRBJ2-2|NA|TRBV5-1
TGCGCCAGCAGCTTTGTCCAGACCGGGGAGCTGTTTTTT
CASSFVQTGELFF
>NA|TRBJ2-1|TRBD1|TRBV7-2
TGTGCCAGCAGCTCGACAGGGGTCTCCTACAATGAGCAGTTCTTC
CASSSTGVSYNEQFF
>few|TRBJ2-7|NA|TRBV6-5
TGTGCCACAGATATACAGAACTCCTACGAGCAGTACTTC
CATDIQNSYEQYF
>once|TRBJ2-1|TRBD2|TRBV5-1
TGCGCCAGCAGCTCCTTAGTCGGTTGGGGGAGGGACCATGAGCAGTTCTTC
CASSSLVGWGRDHEQFF
>NA|TRBJ2-2|NA|TRBV3-1/TRBV3-2
TGTGCCAGCAGCCTTAACGGGGAGCTGTTTTTT
CASSLNGELFF
>NA|TRBJ1-2|TRBD1|TRBV6-6
TGTGCCAGCAGTTACTCCGGGACAGCCTATGGCTACACCTTC
CASSYSGTAYGYTF
>NA|TRBJ1-1|TRBD1|TRBV12-5
TGTGCTAGTGGTTTGGACCGGACAGGGTTATTTGAAGCTTTCTTT
CASGLDRTGLFEAFF
>NA|TRBJ1-2|NA|TRBV6-5
TGTGCCAGCAGACGAACAGAGAACTATGGCTACACCTTC
CASRRTENYGYTF
>NA|TRBJ1-4|NA|TRBV5-4
TGTGCCAGCAGCTTGGTGGCAGGGGAAAAACTGTTTTTT
CASSLVAGEKLFF
>NA|TRBJ2-1|TRBD2|TRBV7-3
TGTGCCAGCAGCTTAATGGCATTGGCGGGGGACAATGAGCAGTTCTTC
CASSLMALAGDNEQFF